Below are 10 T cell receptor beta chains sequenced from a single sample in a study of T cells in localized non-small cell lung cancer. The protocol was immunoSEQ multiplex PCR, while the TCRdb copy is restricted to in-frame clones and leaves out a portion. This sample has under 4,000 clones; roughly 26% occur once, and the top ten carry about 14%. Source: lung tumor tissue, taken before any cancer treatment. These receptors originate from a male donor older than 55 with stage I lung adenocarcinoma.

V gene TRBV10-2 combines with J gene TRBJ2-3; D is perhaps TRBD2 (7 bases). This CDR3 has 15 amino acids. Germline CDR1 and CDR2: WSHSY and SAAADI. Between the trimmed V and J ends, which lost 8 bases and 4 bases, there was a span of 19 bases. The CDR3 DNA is TGCGCCAGCGGGACCGGGGGGCTCGGAGCAGATACGCAGTATTTT. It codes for CASGTGGLGADTQYF.

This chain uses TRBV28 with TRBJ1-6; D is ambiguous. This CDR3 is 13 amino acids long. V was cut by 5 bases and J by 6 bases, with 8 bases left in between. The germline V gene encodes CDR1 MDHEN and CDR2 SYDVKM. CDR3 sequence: CASSEELNSPLHF. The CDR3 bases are TGTGCCAGCAGTGAGGAACTTAATTCACCCCTCCACTTT.

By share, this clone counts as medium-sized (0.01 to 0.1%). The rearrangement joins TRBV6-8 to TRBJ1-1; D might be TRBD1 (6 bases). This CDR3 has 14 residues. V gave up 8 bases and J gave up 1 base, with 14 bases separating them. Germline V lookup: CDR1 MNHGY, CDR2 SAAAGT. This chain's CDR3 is CASSFGQRNTEAFF. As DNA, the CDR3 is TGTGCCAGCTCATTCGGACAGAGGAACACTGAAGCTTTCTTT.

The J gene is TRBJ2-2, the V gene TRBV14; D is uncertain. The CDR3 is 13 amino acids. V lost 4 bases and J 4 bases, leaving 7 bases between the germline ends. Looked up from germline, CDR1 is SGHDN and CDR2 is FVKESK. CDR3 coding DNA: TGTGCCAGCAGCCCTGTGGCCACCGGGGAGCTGTTTTTT. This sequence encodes CASSPVATGELFF. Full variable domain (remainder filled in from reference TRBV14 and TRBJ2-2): EAGVTQFPSHSVIEKGQTVTLRCDPISGHDNLYWYRRVMGKEIKFLLHFVKESKQDESGMPNNRFLAERTGGTYSTLKVQPAELEDSGVYFCASSPVATGELFFGEGSRLTVL.

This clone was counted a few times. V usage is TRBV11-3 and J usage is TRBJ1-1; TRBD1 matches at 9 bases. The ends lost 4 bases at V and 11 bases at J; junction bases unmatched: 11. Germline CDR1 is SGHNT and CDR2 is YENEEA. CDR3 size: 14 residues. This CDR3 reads CASSSVPGQGRAFF. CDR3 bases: TGTGCCAGCAGCTCCGTGCCGGGACAGGGTCGGGCTTTCTTT.

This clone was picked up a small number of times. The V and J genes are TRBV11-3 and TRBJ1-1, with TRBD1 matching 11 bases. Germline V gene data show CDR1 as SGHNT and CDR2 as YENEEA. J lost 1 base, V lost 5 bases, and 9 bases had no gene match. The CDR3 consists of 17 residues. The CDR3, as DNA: TGTGCCAGCAGCGTAAGGGGACAGGGGGTGAGGAACACTGAAGCTTTCTTT. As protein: CASSVRGQGVRNTEAFF.

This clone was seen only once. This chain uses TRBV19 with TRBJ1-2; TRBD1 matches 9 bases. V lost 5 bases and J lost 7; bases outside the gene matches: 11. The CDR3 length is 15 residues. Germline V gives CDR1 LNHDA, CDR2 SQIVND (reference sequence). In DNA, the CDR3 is TGTGCCAGTAGTGTTCCCGGGACAGGGAAGGCTGGCTACACCTTC. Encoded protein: CASSVPGTGKAGYTF.

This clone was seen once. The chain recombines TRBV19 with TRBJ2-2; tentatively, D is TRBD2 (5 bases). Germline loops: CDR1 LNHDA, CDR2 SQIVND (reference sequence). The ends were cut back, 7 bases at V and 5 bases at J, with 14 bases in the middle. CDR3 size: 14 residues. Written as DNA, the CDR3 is TGTGCCAGTAATTGGGGAAGACTAACCGGGGAGCTGTTTTTT. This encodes CASNWGRLTGELFF.

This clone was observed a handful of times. CDR3 loop: CASSATGGYEQYF. CDR3 in DNA: TGTGCCAGCAGTGCCACAGGGGGATACGAGCAGTACTTC. The chain employs TRBV6-8 and TRBJ2-7; 8 nucleotides match TRBD1. V lost 5 bases to trimming and J lost 4 bases; unmatched junction nucleotides: 4. The CDR3 runs 13 residues. Germline-derived CDR1 and CDR2 are MNHGY and SAAAGT.

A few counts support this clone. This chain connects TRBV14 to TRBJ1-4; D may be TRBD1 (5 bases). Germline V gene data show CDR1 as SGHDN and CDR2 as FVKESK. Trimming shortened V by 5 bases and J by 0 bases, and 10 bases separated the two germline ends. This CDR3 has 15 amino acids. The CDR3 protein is CASSRGRATNEKLFF. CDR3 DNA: TGTGCCAGCAGCAGGGGACGGGCAACTAATGAAAAACTGTTTTTT.